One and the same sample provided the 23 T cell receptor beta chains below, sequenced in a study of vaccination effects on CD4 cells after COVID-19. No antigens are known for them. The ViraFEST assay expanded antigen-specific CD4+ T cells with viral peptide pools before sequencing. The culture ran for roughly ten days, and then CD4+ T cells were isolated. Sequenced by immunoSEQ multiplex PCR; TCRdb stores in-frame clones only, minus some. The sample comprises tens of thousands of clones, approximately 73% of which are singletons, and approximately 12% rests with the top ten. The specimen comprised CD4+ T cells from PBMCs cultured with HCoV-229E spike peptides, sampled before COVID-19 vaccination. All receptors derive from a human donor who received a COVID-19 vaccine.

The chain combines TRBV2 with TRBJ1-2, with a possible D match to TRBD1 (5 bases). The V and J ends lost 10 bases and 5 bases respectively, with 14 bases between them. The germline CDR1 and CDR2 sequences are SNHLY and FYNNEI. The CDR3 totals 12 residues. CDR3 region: CATLYRGYGYTF. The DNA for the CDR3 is TGTGCCACCCTGTATAGGGGTTATGGCTACACCTTC.

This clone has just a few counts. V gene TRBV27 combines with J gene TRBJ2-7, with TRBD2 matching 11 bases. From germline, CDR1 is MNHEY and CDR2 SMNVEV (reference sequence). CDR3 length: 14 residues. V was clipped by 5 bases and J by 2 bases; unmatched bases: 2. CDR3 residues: CASSPLAGAYEQYF. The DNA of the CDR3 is TGTGCCAGCAGTCCACTAGCGGGGGCCTACGAGCAGTACTTC.

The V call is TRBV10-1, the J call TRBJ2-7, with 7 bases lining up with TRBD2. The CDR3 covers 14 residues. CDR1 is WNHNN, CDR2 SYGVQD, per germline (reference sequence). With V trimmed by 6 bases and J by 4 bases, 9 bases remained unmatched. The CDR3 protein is CASSLTGTTYEQYF. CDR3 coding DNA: TGCGCCAGCAGCCTTACCGGGACTACGTACGAGCAGTACTTC.

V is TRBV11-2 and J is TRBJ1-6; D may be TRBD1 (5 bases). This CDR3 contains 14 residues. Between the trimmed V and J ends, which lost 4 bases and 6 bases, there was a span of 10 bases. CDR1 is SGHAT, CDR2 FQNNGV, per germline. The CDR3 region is CASSYDSANSPLHF. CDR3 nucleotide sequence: TGTGCCAGCAGCTATGACAGCGCTAATTCACCCCTCCACTTT.

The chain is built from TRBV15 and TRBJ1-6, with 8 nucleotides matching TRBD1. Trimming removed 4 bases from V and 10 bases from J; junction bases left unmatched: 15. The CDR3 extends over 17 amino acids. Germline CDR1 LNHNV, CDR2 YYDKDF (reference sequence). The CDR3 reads CATSTRTGLRLGSPLHF. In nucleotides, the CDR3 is TGTGCCACCAGCACCCGGACAGGGTTAAGACTAGGATCACCCCTCCACTTT.

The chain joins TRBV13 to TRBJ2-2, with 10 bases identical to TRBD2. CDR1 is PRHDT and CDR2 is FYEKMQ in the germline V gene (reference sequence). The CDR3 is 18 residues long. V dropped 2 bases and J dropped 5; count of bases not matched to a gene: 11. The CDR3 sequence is CASSLFVGLAGVTGELFF. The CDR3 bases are TGTGCCAGCAGCTTATTTGTCGGGCTAGCGGGAGTAACCGGGGAGCTGTTTTTT.

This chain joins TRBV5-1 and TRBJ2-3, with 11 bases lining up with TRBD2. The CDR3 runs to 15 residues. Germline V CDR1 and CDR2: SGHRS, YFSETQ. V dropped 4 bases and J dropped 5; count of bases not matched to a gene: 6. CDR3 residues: CASSPGTSGGDTQYF. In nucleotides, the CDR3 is TGCGCCAGCAGCCCGGGGACTAGCGGCGGAGATACGCAGTATTTT.

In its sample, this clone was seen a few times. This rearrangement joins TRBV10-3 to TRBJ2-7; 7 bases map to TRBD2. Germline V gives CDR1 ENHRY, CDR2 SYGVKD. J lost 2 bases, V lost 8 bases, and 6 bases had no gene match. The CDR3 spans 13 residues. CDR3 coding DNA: TGTGCCATCGCCGCCAGCGGGGCCTACGAGCAGTACTTC. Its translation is CAIAASGAYEQYF.

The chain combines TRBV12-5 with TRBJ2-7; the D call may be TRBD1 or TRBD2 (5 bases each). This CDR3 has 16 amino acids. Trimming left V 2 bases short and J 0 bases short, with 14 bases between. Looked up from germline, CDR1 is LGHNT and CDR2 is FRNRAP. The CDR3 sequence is CASGLFSPGSSYEQYF. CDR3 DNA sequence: TGTGCTAGTGGTTTGTTTTCCCCAGGGAGCTCCTACGAGCAGTACTTC.

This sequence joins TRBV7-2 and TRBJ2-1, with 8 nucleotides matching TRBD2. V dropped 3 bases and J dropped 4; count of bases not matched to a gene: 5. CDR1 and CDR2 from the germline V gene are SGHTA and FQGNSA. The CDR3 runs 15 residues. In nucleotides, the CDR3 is TGTGCCAGCAGCTTGGGGACTAGTAAATACAATGAGCAGTTCTTC. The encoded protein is CASSLGTSKYNEQFF.

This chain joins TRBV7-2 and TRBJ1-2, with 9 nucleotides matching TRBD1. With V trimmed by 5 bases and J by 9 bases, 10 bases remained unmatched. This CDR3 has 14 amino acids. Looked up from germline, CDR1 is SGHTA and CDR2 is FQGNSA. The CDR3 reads CASSPTTGGKSYTF. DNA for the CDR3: TGTGCCAGCAGCCCGACGACAGGGGGAAAGAGCTACACCTTC.

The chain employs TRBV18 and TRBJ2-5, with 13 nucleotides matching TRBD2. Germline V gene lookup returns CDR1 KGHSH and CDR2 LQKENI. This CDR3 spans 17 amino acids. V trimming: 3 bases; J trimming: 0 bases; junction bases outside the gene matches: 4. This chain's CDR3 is CASSPGLAGVNQETQYF. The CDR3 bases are TGTGCCAGCTCACCTGGACTAGCGGGAGTAAACCAAGAGACCCAGTACTTC.

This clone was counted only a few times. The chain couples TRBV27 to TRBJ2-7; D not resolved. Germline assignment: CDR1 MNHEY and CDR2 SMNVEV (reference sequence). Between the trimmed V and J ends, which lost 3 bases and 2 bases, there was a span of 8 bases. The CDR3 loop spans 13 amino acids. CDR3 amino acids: CASSLSQPYEQYF. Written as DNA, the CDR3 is TGTGCCAGCAGTTTGTCACAGCCCTACGAGCAGTACTTC.

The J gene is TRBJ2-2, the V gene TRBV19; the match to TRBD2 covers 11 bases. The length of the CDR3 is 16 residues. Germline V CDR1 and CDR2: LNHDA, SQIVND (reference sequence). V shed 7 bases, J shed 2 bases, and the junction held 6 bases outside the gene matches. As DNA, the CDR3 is TGTGCCAGTAATAGCGGGGGGGCGGGTAACACCGGGGAGCTGTTTTTT. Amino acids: CASNSGGAGNTGELFF.

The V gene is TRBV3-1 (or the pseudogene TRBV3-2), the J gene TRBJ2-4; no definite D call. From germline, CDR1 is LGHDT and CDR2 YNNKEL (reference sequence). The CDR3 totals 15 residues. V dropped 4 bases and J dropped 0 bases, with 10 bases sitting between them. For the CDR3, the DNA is TGTGCCAGCAGCCGACCCCAGGTAGCCAAAAACATTCAGTACTTC. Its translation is CASSRPQVAKNIQYF.

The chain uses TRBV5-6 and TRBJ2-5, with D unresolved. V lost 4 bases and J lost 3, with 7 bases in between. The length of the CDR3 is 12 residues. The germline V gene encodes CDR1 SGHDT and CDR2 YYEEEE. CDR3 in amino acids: CASSKREETQYF. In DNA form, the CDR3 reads TGTGCCAGCAGCAAAAGGGAAGAGACCCAGTACTTC.

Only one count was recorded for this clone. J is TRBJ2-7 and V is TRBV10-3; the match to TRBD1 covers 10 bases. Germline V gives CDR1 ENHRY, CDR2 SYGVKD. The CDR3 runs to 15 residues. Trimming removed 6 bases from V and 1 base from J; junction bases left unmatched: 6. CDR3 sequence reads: CAIRMEDRGSYEQYF. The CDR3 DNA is TGTGCCATCAGGATGGAGGACAGGGGGTCCTACGAGCAGTACTTC.

For the CDR3, the DNA is TGCGCCAGCAGTGGCACTAGCGGGAGGGCCCACAATGAGCAGTTCTTC. Amino acids: CASSGTSGRAHNEQFF. The V and J genes are TRBV10-1 and TRBJ2-1; 13 nucleotides agree with TRBD2. V lost 4 bases and J lost 5; bases outside the gene matches: 5. This CDR3 is built from 16 residues. Germline-derived CDR1 and CDR2 are WNHNN and SYGVQD (reference sequence).

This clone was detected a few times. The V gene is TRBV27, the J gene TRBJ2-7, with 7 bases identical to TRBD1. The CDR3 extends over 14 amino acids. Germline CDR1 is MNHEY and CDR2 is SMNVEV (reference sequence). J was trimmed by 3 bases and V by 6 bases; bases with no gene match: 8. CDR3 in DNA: TGTGCCAGCAGCCGACCGGGACAGCTCTACGAGCAGTACTTC. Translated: CASSRPGQLYEQYF.

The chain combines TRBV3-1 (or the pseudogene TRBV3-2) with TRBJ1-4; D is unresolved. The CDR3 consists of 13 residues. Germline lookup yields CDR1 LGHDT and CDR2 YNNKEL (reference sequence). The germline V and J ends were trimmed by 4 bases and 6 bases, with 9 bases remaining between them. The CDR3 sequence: CASSPYNHEKLFF. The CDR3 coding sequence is TGTGCCAGCAGCCCCTATAACCATGAAAAACTGTTTTTT.

The CDR3: CSVGQTNEKLFF. CDR3 nucleotides: TGCAGCGTGGGACAAACTAATGAAAAACTGTTTTTT. V usage is TRBV29-1 and J usage is TRBJ1-4; tentatively, D is TRBD1 (6 bases). The CDR3 covers 12 residues. Germline V gene lookup returns CDR1 SQVTM and CDR2 ANQGSEA. Trimming cost V 6 bases and J 1 base, with 6 bases left between them.

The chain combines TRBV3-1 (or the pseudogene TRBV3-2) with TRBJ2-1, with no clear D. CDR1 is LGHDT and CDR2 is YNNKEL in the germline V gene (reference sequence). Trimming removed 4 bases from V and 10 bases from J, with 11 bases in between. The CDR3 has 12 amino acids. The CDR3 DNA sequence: TGTGCCAGCAGCCCGCCGGGTTCAGAGCAGTTCTTC. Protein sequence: CASSPPGSEQFF.

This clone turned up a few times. The CDR3 here is CASSFSGTGSYEQYF. The CDR3 DNA reads TGTGCCAGCAGTTTCTCCGGGACAGGTTCCTACGAGCAGTACTTC. The genes are TRBV27 and TRBJ2-7; 8 bases match TRBD1. CDR1 and CDR2 (germline): MNHEY, SMNVEV (reference sequence). The CDR3 loop spans 15 amino acids. V lost 3 bases and J lost 1; bases outside the gene matches: 5.